This T cell receptor beta chain appears in the sequencing data of a study of Graves' ophthalmopathy and Graves' hyperthyroidism. Findings of the study overall: The model's prediction of ophthalmopathy progression had 70.59% sensitivity and roughly 72% specificity. Blood contained most expanded thyroid clonotypes exceeding 0.001 frequency.

Beta-chain TCR CDR3 regions were amplified from RNA transcripts. RT-PCR in the first round used HTBI primers; a second-round multiplex PCR followed. MiXCR, run by TCRdb on the multiplex PCR reads, gives a single entry per CDR3 protein. The profile shows 600,000 to 700,000 distinct CDR3 sequences, about 41% of them singletons. CDR3 length: 14 amino acids. V lost 1 base to trimming and J lost 4 bases; unmatched junction nucleotides: 3. CDR1 SGHAT and CDR2 FQNNGV come from the germline V gene. Symptoms, serum thyroxine and TRAb, thyroid ultrasound, and orbital computed tomography formed the diagnostic basis. This clonotype has ten or more counts. Its matching antigen is unknown.

The clonotype originates from an adult man with Graves' ophthalmopathy. The specimen sequenced was peripheral blood. The chain employs TRBV11-2 and TRBJ2-5; the match to TRBD1 covers 7 bases. The DNA of the CDR3 is TGTGCCAGCAGCTTAGGACGGGACAGAGAGACCCAGTACTTC. Its translation: CASSLGRDRETQYF.